Below, one T cell receptor beta chain is given with its context. The data were taken from a study of T cells in Graves' hyperthyroidism and ophthalmopathy. Whole-study context: Specimen type is peripheral blood, collected at initial diagnosis prior to any treatment.

This CDR3 comprises 17 residues. Germline V gene data show CDR1 as MGHDK and CDR2 as SYGVNS. The germline V and J ends were trimmed by 5 bases and 6 bases, with 22 bases remaining between them. TCR beta CDR3 regions were amplified from RNA transcripts. The HTBI set primed first-round TCR CDR3 RT-PCR. TCRdb re-analysed the multiplex PCR reads in MiXCR, keeping a single row per CDR3 protein. The data show about 400,000 distinct CDR3 sequences, around 15% seen once. The rearrangement joins TRBV25-1 to TRBJ2-2; TRBD2 is a possible D gene (5 bases). The source of this sequence is a man younger than 35 with Graves' ophthalmopathy. The sequenced material came from blood. CDR3 loop: CASSPPVRAGLPGELFF. The CDR3 coding sequence is TGTGCCAGCAGTCCCCCGGTGAGGGCGGGTTTGCCCGGGGAGCTGTTTTTT.